Listed below are T cell receptor beta chains from one sample, sequenced in a study of cytomegalovirus exposure and HLA in healthy donors. TCRdb's table, derived via immunoSEQ multiplex PCR, lists solely in-frame clones and lacks some. The data show roughly 200,000 clones, around four fifths seen once. Input material: PBMCs. Receptor source: a woman in her forties in good health and CMV-seronegative. CDR3s include the opening cysteine and the closing phenylalanine or tryptophan. Each record gives: CDR3 length, V gene, CDR3 protein.

13 | TRBV6-1 | CASTGGAGQPQHF
13 | TRBV6-1 | CASLRQLQNEQFF
12 | TRBV6-1 | CASSETFNRADF
15 | TRBV11-2 | CASSTGIRSQETQYF
14 | TRBV6-4 | CASSASGGADTQYF
14 | TRBV11-3 | CASTPGRSNTEAFF
13 | TRBV29-1 | CSALGQGVGELFF
13 | TRBV11-3 | CASSLRDNYEQYF
14 | TRBV25-1 | CASSAAGSGNTIYF
14 | TRBV15 | CATSRESEDGELFF
15 | TRBV15 | CATSRESQENSPLHF
14 | TRBV5-5 | CASSLGQGIHEQYF
16 | TRBV19 | CASSKPPGLGTYGYTF
15 | TRBV7-9 | CASSLRDRVNTEAFF
16 | TRBV7-2 | CASSFPTGSGANVLTF
15 | TRBV5-1 | CASSEGQVTTDTQYF
16 | TRBV6-1 | CASSEFGGATNEKLFF
14 | TRBV2 | CASRQSFPTDTQYF
15 | TRBV10-3 | CAITEQQGENTEAFF
15 | TRBV7-2 | CASSLAGGASDTQYF
15 | TRBV27 | CASSRRTDSSYEQYF
15 | TRBV5-1 | CASSLEGGTNEKLFF
16 | TRBV10-3 | CAIKPGTGSSGNTIYF
14 | TRBV30 | CAWSMDRSGDGYTF
15 | TRBV6-5 | CASSFTGSAYNEQFF
14 | TRBV7-2 | CASSPTGVNYGYTF
15 | TRBV5-5 | CASSSHGTSGTEAFF
16 | TRBV2 | CASSVTSGGRGGELFF
14 | TRBV7-3 | CASSVTGGGSPLHF
14 | TRBV15 | CATSRDQAGEKLFF
15 | TRBV18 | CASSLRLESTDTQYF
14 | TRBV5-4 | CASRQQNENTEAFF
16 | TRBV28 | CASSLYFAGQDYGYTF
15 | TRBV7-2 | CASSSPSLGREKLFF
14 | TRBV7-2 | CASTPQGSGNTIYF
14 | TRBV6-1 | CASSQILGQDTIYF
14 | TRBV29-1 | CSVYRQGGPYEQYF
17 | TRBV4-3 | CASSQADGTLNTGELFF
13 | TRBV30 | CAWSRDSSYEQYF
17 | TRBV4-1 | CASSPRLGRATAYEQYF
13 | TRBV6-1 | CASLRGGAYEQYF
15 | TRBV7-2 | CASSLDTLESTEAFF
13 | TRBV7-9 | CASSLGPSYEQYF
14 | TRBV27 | CASRRQVGLYEQYF
16 | TRBV9 | CASSVEGTGQYNEQFF
14 | TRBV4-3 | CASSQVVGREKLFF
15 | TRBV5-1 | CASSLRQGDRGEQFF
14 | TRBV5-1 | CASSYRGQGTEAFF
15 | TRBV28 | CASSLYLTGGTEAFF
14 | TRBV5-1 | CASSLGPNNQPQHF
17 | TRBV5-1 | CASSLPKGSDFNYGYTF
18 | TRBV18 | CASSPSAGLSLNHNVLTF
16 | TRBV5-1 | CASSLALGAGDYEQYF
14 | TRBV12-2 | CATKDRARRTSQHF
17 | TRBV11-2 | CASSRASGAVLNSPLHF
15 | TRBV6-5 | CASSYPTQGSGEQYF
16 | TRBV2 | CASIDLTSGGPGEQFF
15 | TRBV5-5 | CASYRSGEVWYEQFF
15 | TRBV2 | CASSDRGRAVLEAFF